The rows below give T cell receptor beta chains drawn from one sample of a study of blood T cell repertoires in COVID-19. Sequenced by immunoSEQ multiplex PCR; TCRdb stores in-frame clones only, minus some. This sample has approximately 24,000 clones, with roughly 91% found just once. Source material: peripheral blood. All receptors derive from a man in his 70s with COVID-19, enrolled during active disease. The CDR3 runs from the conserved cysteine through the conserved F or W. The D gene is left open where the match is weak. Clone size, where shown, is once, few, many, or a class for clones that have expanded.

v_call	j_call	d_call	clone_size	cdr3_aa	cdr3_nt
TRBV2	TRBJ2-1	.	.	CASNRAGPYNEQFF	TGTGCCAGCAATAGGGCGGGTCCCTACAATGAGCAGTTCTTC
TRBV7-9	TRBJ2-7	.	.	CASSLVLGNEQYF	TGTGCCAGCAGCTTAGTTCTCGGGAACGAGCAGTACTTC
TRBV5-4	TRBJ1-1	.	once	CASRFIPGHMNTEAFF	TGTGCCAGCAGATTCATCCCGGGACACATGAACACTGAAGCTTTCTTT
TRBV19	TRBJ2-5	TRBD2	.	CASIMRREAGETQYF	TGTGCCAGTATCATGCGGCGGGAGGCAGGAGAGACCCAGTACTTC
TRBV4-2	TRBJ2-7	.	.	CASSQGIRDTNYEQYF	TGTGCCAGCAGCCAGGGTATTCGGGACACCAACTACGAGCAGTACTTC
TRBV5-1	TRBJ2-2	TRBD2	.	CASSRAGGSTGELFF	TGCGCCAGCAGCAGAGCGGGGGGGAGCACCGGGGAGCTGTTTTTT
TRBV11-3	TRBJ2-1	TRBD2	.	CASSLTHLAGEGEQFF	TGTGCCAGCAGCCTTACCCACTTAGCGGGAGAGGGCGAGCAGTTCTTC
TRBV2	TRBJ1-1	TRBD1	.	CASSERSGGTEAFF	TGTGCCAGCAGTGAAAGGTCAGGGGGCACTGAAGCTTTCTTT
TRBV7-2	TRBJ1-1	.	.	CASSVTRDNTEAFF	TGTGCCAGCAGCGTTACCCGGGACAATACTGAAGCTTTCTTT
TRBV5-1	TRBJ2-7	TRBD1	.	CASSPDRGRKKQYF	TGCGCCAGCAGCCCGGACAGGGGGCGGAAGAAGCAGTACTTC
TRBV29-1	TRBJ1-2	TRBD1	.	CSVGGRRQGSGDYGYTF	TGCAGCGTTGGTGGGAGGCGACAGGGCTCGGGGGACTATGGCTACACCTTC
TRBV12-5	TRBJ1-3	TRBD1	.	CASGRGQGENTIYF	TGTGCTAGTGGCCGTGGACAGGGAGAAAACACCATATATTTT
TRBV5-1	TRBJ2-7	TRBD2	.	CASSLDLAGYEQYF	TGCGCCAGCAGCTTGGATCTAGCGGGCTACGAGCAGTACTTC
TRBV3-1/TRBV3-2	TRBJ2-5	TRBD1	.	CASSQELWTGGKTQYF	TGTGCCAGCAGCCAAGAATTGTGGACAGGGGGAAAGACCCAGTACTTC